A selection of T cell receptor beta chains follows, all from one sample in a study of T cell changes during pregnancy in multiple sclerosis. Using immunoSEQ multiplex PCR, the repertoire was profiled, and TCRdb retains in-frame clones only, with some absent. The profile shows more than 90,000 clones, 92% of them singletons. Sequenced here: peripheral blood, sampled in the first trimester of pregnancy. The receptor source for this set is a female donor with multiple sclerosis, enrolled in a pregnancy study. Both conserved end residues are part of each CDR3. A D gene is named only where the DNA matches it firmly. Clone size is shown for a subset of rows, as once, few, many or a class of expanded clone.

j_gene: TRBJ1-1; v_gene: TRBV6-1; d_gene: TRBD1; abundance: NA; CDR3aa: CASSDGTGAGRTEAFF; CDR3nt: TGTGCCAGCAGTGACGGGACAGGGGCAGGACGCACTGAAGCTTTCTTT
j_gene: TRBJ2-3; v_gene: TRBV4-3; d_gene: NA; abundance: few; CDR3aa: CASSQDAGAHLSGDTQYF; CDR3nt: TGCGCCAGCAGCCAAGATGCGGGGGCTCATCTATCGGGAGATACGCAGTATTTT
j_gene: TRBJ2-1; v_gene: TRBV10-2; d_gene: TRBD2; abundance: NA; CDR3aa: CASSEGNGRYNEQFF; CDR3nt: TGCGCCAGCAGTGAGGGGAACGGGAGGTACAATGAGCAGTTCTTC
j_gene: TRBJ1-5; v_gene: TRBV30; d_gene: TRBD1; abundance: NA; CDR3aa: CAWASGGGSNQPQHF; CDR3nt: TGTGCCTGGGCATCAGGGGGTGGTAGCAATCAGCCCCAGCATTTT
j_gene: TRBJ2-1; v_gene: TRBV30; d_gene: NA; abundance: NA; CDR3aa: CAWSPGGQHSSYNEQFF; CDR3nt: TGTGCCTGGAGCCCAGGAGGCCAGCATAGCTCCTACAATGAGCAGTTCTTC
j_gene: TRBJ1-2; v_gene: TRBV7-2; d_gene: NA; abundance: NA; CDR3aa: CASSLNAGPIYGYTF; CDR3nt: TGTGCCAGCAGCTTAAACGCAGGGCCGATCTATGGCTACACCTTC
j_gene: TRBJ1-1; v_gene: TRBV4-1; d_gene: NA; abundance: NA; CDR3aa: CASSQVGRVNTEAFF; CDR3nt: TGCGCCAGCAGCCAAGTTGGCCGTGTGAATACTGAAGCTTTCTTT
j_gene: TRBJ1-1; v_gene: TRBV5-1; d_gene: NA; abundance: NA; CDR3aa: CASSWTEGEAFF; CDR3nt: TGCGCCAGCAGCTGGACAGAGGGTGAAGCTTTCTTT
j_gene: TRBJ1-4; v_gene: TRBV4-1; d_gene: NA; abundance: NA; CDR3aa: CASSQAWRSNEKLFF; CDR3nt: TGCGCCAGCAGCCAAGCATGGAGGTCTAATGAAAAACTGTTTTTT
j_gene: TRBJ1-3; v_gene: TRBV18; d_gene: NA; abundance: few; CDR3aa: CASSPDTFGNTIYF; CDR3nt: TGTGCCAGCTCACCAGACACGTTTGGAAACACCATATATTTT
j_gene: TRBJ2-7; v_gene: TRBV7-2; d_gene: TRBD2; abundance: NA; CDR3aa: CASSLDMTSGMYEQYF; CDR3nt: TGTGCCAGCAGCTTGGACATGACTAGCGGGATGTACGAGCAGTACTTC
j_gene: TRBJ2-7; v_gene: TRBV10-2; d_gene: TRBD2; abundance: NA; CDR3aa: CASSESLAGRMYEQYF; CDR3nt: TGCGCCAGCAGTGAGAGTCTAGCGGGACGTATGTACGAGCAGTACTTC
j_gene: TRBJ1-2; v_gene: TRBV6-1; d_gene: TRBD1; abundance: NA; CDR3aa: CASSSGTGDGYTF; CDR3nt: TGTGCCAGCAGTTCCGGGACAGGGGACGGCTACACCTTC
j_gene: TRBJ2-7; v_gene: TRBV6-1; d_gene: TRBD2; abundance: NA; CDR3aa: CASSDRDYYEQYF; CDR3nt: TGTGCCAGCAGTGACAGGGACTACTACGAGCAGTACTTC
j_gene: TRBJ1-1; v_gene: TRBV7-9; d_gene: NA; abundance: NA; CDR3aa: CASSFWTENTEAFF; CDR3nt: TGTGCCAGCAGCTTCTGGACAGAAAACACTGAAGCTTTCTTT
j_gene: TRBJ1-1; v_gene: TRBV4-1; d_gene: NA; abundance: NA; CDR3aa: CASSQGFLQGKREAFF; CDR3nt: TGCGCCAGCAGCCAAGGGTTTCTTCAGGGGAAGAGGGAAGCTTTCTTT
j_gene: TRBJ2-3; v_gene: TRBV6-5; d_gene: NA; abundance: NA; CDR3aa: CASSYGGTDTQYF; CDR3nt: TGTGCCAGCAGTTACGGCGGTACAGATACGCAGTATTTT
j_gene: TRBJ2-2; v_gene: TRBV25-1; d_gene: TRBD1; abundance: NA; CDR3aa: CASSEYEGQFTGELFF; CDR3nt: TGTGCCAGCAGTGAATATGAGGGACAGTTCACCGGGGAGCTGTTTTTT
j_gene: TRBJ2-1; v_gene: TRBV10-1; d_gene: TRBD1; abundance: NA; CDR3aa: CASRRDRDCEQFF; CDR3nt: TGCGCCAGCCGCCGGGACAGGGATTGTGAGCAGTTCTTC
j_gene: TRBJ2-5; v_gene: TRBV25-1; d_gene: NA; abundance: NA; CDR3aa: CASSPERAGEETQYF; CDR3nt: TGTGCCAGCAGTCCGGAAAGGGCAGGGGAAGAGACCCAGTACTTC
j_gene: TRBJ2-5; v_gene: TRBV29-1; d_gene: NA; abundance: NA; CDR3aa: CSVEARAGETQYF; CDR3nt: TGCAGCGTTGAAGCGCGAGCGGGTGAGACCCAGTACTTC
j_gene: TRBJ2-2; v_gene: TRBV5-1; d_gene: NA; abundance: NA; CDR3aa: CASSPDETGELFF; CDR3nt: TGCGCCAGCAGCCCTGATGAGACCGGGGAGCTGTTTTTT
j_gene: TRBJ1-4; v_gene: TRBV15; d_gene: TRBD1; abundance: NA; CDR3aa: CATSTRQGREKLFF; CDR3nt: TGTGCCACCAGCACCAGACAGGGTAGAGAAAAACTGTTTTTT
j_gene: TRBJ1-1; v_gene: TRBV28; d_gene: NA; abundance: NA; CDR3aa: CASSLVREGTEAFF; CDR3nt: TGTGCCAGCAGTCTGGTTAGGGAGGGCACTGAAGCTTTCTTT
j_gene: TRBJ2-7; v_gene: TRBV2; d_gene: NA; abundance: NA; CDR3aa: CASSEPRRDEQYF; CDR3nt: TGTGCCAGCAGTGAACCCAGGAGGGACGAGCAGTACTTC
j_gene: TRBJ1-1; v_gene: TRBV20-1; d_gene: TRBD1; abundance: NA; CDR3aa: CSGDREVAFF; CDR3nt: TGCAGTGGAGACAGGGAGGTTGCTTTCTTT
j_gene: TRBJ1-2; v_gene: TRBV11-1; d_gene: TRBD1; abundance: NA; CDR3aa: CASSRQGERYGYTF; CDR3nt: TGTGCCAGCAGCCGACAGGGGGAACGATATGGCTACACCTTC
j_gene: TRBJ2-2; v_gene: TRBV29-1; d_gene: TRBD2; abundance: NA; CDR3aa: CSVEDGGVGTGELFF; CDR3nt: TGCAGCGTTGAAGATGGGGGGGTGGGCACCGGGGAGCTGTTTTTT
j_gene: TRBJ1-2; v_gene: TRBV5-4; d_gene: TRBD1; abundance: NA; CDR3aa: CASSAVRDSTTHTF; CDR3nt: TGTGCCAGCAGCGCCGTCCGGGACAGTACCACCCACACCTTC
j_gene: TRBJ2-7; v_gene: TRBV27; d_gene: NA; abundance: NA; CDR3aa: CASSQSGDYEQYF; CDR3nt: TGTGCCAGCAGTCAAAGTGGAGATTACGAGCAGTACTTC
j_gene: TRBJ1-1; v_gene: TRBV19; d_gene: TRBD1; abundance: NA; CDR3aa: CASRVSGTGYGYGEDFF; CDR3nt: TGTGCCAGTCGGGTTTCCGGGACAGGGTATGGATACGGGGAAGATTTCTTT
j_gene: TRBJ2-7; v_gene: TRBV4-1; d_gene: TRBD1; abundance: NA; CDR3aa: CASSQGGTGVYEQYF; CDR3nt: TGCGCCAGCAGCCAAGGCGGGACAGGGGTTTACGAGCAGTACTTC
j_gene: TRBJ2-6; v_gene: TRBV18; d_gene: NA; abundance: NA; CDR3aa: CASSPQGVAGANVLTF; CDR3nt: TGTGCCAGCTCACCACAGGGGGTGGCTGGGGCCAACGTCCTGACTTTC
j_gene: TRBJ1-1; v_gene: TRBV14; d_gene: NA; abundance: NA; CDR3aa: CASSQETGSTEAFF; CDR3nt: TGTGCCAGCAGCCAAGAAACAGGGAGCACTGAAGCTTTCTTT
j_gene: TRBJ2-1; v_gene: TRBV5-6; d_gene: NA; abundance: NA; CDR3aa: CASSFRGKEQFF; CDR3nt: TGTGCCAGCAGCTTCAGGGGCAAGGAGCAGTTCTTC
j_gene: TRBJ1-2; v_gene: TRBV11-2; d_gene: TRBD1; abundance: NA; CDR3aa: CASTPLSRQGPQGGYTF; CDR3nt: TGTGCCAGCACCCCCCTTAGTCGACAGGGACCCCAAGGCGGCTACACCTTC
j_gene: TRBJ2-5; v_gene: TRBV18; d_gene: TRBD1; abundance: NA; CDR3aa: CASSSGTGRETQYF; CDR3nt: TGTGCCAGCTCATCGGGGACAGGGAGAGAGACCCAGTACTTC
j_gene: TRBJ1-2; v_gene: TRBV19; d_gene: NA; abundance: NA; CDR3aa: CASSIEERNYGYTF; CDR3nt: TGTGCCAGTAGTATAGAGGAGAGAAACTATGGCTACACCTTC
j_gene: TRBJ2-7; v_gene: TRBV30; d_gene: TRBD2; abundance: NA; CDR3aa: CAWSGGTKYEQYF; CDR3nt: TGTGCCTGGAGCGGGGGGACTAAGTACGAGCAGTACTTC
j_gene: TRBJ1-4; v_gene: TRBV4-1; d_gene: NA; abundance: NA; CDR3aa: CASSPSTFATNEKLFF; CDR3nt: TGCGCCAGCAGCCCTTCGACTTTTGCAACTAATGAAAAACTGTTTTTT
j_gene: TRBJ2-1; v_gene: TRBV6-5; d_gene: TRBD1; abundance: NA; CDR3aa: CASSWTGNYNEQFF; CDR3nt: TGTGCCAGCAGTTGGACAGGGAATTACAATGAGCAGTTCTTC
j_gene: TRBJ1-2; v_gene: TRBV7-9; d_gene: NA; abundance: NA; CDR3aa: CASSPIPGLTIYGYTF; CDR3nt: TGTGCCAGCAGCCCCATACCGGGACTGACTATCTATGGCTACACCTTC
j_gene: TRBJ2-7; v_gene: TRBV25-1; d_gene: NA; abundance: NA; CDR3aa: CASSGVGNEQYF; CDR3nt: TGTGCCAGCAGTGGGGTCGGGAACGAGCAGTACTTC
j_gene: TRBJ2-1; v_gene: TRBV6-4; d_gene: NA; abundance: NA; CDR3aa: CASSDGRGEANEQFF; CDR3nt: TGTGCCAGCAGTGACGGTAGGGGTGAGGCAAATGAGCAGTTCTTC
j_gene: TRBJ2-7; v_gene: TRBV4-2; d_gene: TRBD2; abundance: NA; CDR3aa: CASSRPGGAAETYEQYF; CDR3nt: TGTGCCAGCAGCCGCCCGGGGGGAGCAGCAGAAACCTACGAGCAGTACTTC
j_gene: TRBJ2-7; v_gene: TRBV6-1; d_gene: TRBD1; abundance: few; CDR3aa: CAHRTGTGAIEQYF; CDR3nt: TGTGCCCACAGAACCGGGACAGGAGCTATCGAGCAGTACTTC
j_gene: TRBJ1-2; v_gene: TRBV19; d_gene: NA; abundance: NA; CDR3aa: CASRPGEEHVHGYTF; CDR3nt: TGTGCCAGTAGACCGGGTGAGGAGCACGTACATGGCTACACCTTC
j_gene: TRBJ2-3; v_gene: TRBV10-2; d_gene: NA; abundance: NA; CDR3aa: CASGRPKDRPTDTQYF; CDR3nt: TGCGCCAGCGGTAGACCCAAGGACAGACCCACAGATACGCAGTATTTT
j_gene: TRBJ1-1; v_gene: TRBV27; d_gene: NA; abundance: once; CDR3aa: CASSWDPRTAEAFF; CDR3nt: TGTGCCAGCAGTTGGGACCCGCGGACAGCCGAAGCTTTCTTT
j_gene: TRBJ2-7; v_gene: TRBV6-1; d_gene: NA; abundance: few; CDR3aa: CASSEANSYEQYF; CDR3nt: TGTGCCAGCAGTGAAGCGAACAGCTACGAGCAGTACTTC
j_gene: TRBJ2-1; v_gene: TRBV7-9; d_gene: NA; abundance: NA; CDR3aa: CASSLGPGLANEQFF; CDR3nt: TGTGCCAGCAGCTTAGGTCCAGGGCTGGCCAATGAGCAGTTCTTC
j_gene: TRBJ2-1; v_gene: TRBV27; d_gene: TRBD1; abundance: NA; CDR3aa: CASSLSAGAGGNEQFF; CDR3nt: TGTGCCAGCAGTTTATCGGCCGGGGCAGGGGGCAATGAGCAGTTCTTC
j_gene: TRBJ1-4; v_gene: TRBV7-9; d_gene: NA; abundance: NA; CDR3aa: CASSLGRKRVGIEKLFF; CDR3nt: TGTGCCAGCAGCTTAGGCAGGAAAAGAGTAGGAATCGAAAAACTGTTTTTT